This T cell receptor (beta chain) appears in the sequencing data of a study of T cell responses to AZD1222 COVID-19 vaccine. Whole-study findings and limits: None of the repertoires were sampled until the peak T cell response had passed. The study found Spike-specific TCR breadth and depth rose after two AZD1222 doses.

The ends were cut back, 0 bases at V and 5 bases at J, with 11 bases in the middle. The germline V gene has CDR1 PRHDT and CDR2 FYEKMQ (reference sequence). This CDR3 spans 15 amino acids. Profiled with immunoSEQ multiplex PCR; TCRdb holds only in-frame clones, not every one. In the table there are about 180,000 clones, approximately 94% of which are singletons. Notes on this clone: The antigen is unknown.

Sequenced material: peripheral blood, taken 28 days after the second AZD1222 dose. The TCR sequence derives from an adult who received the AZD1222 COVID-19 vaccine. This chain uses TRBV13 with TRBJ2-1; D is unclear. Here the CDR3 reads CASSLGSLGDNEQFF. In DNA, the CDR3 is TGTGCCAGCAGCTTAGGGAGTTTGGGCGACAATGAGCAGTTCTTC. Full variable domain (remainder filled in from reference TRBV13 and TRBJ2-1): AAGVIQSPRHLIKEKRETATLKCYPIPRHDTVYWYQQGPGQDPQFLISFYEKMQSDKGSIPDRFSAQQFSDYHSELNMSSLELGDSALYFCASSLGSLGDNEQFFGPGTRLTVL.